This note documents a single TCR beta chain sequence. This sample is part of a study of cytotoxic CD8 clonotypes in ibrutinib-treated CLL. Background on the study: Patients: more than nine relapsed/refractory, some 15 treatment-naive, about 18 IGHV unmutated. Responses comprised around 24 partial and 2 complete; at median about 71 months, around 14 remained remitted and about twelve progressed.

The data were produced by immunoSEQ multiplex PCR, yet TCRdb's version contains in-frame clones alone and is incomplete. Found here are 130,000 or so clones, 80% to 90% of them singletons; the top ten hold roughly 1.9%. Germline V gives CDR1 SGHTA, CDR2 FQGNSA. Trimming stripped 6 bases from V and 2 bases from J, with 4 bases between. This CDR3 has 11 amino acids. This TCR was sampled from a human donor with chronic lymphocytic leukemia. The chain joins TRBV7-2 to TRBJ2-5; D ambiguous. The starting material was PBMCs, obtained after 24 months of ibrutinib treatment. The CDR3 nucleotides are TGTGCCAGCAGGGGACAAGAGACCCAGTACTTC. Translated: CASRGQETQYF. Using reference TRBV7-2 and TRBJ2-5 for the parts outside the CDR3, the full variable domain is GAGVSQSPSNKVTEKGKDVELRCDPISGHTALYWYRQSLGQGLEFLIYFQGNSAPDKSGLPSDRFSAERTGGSVSTLTIQRTQQEDSAVYLCASRGQETQYFGPGTRLLVL.